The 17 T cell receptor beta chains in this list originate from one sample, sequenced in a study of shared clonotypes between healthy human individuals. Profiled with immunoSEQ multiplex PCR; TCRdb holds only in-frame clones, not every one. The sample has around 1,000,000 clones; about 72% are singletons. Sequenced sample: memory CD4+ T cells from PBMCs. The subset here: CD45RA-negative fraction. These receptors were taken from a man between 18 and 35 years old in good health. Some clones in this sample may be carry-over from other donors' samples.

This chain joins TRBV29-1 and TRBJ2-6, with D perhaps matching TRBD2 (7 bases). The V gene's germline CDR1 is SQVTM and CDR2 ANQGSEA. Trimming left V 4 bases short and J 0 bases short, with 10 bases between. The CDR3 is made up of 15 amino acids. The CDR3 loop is CSVGGGGSGANVLTF. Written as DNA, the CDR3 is TGCAGCGTTGGGGGAGGGGGCTCTGGGGCCAACGTCCTGACTTTC.

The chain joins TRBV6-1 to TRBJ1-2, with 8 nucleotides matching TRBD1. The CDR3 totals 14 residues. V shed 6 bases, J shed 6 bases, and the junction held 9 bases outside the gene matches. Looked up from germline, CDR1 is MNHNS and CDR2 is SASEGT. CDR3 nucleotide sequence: TGTGCCAGCAGCGTAAATCAGGGGGCGGATGGCTACACCTTC. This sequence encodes CASSVNQGADGYTF.

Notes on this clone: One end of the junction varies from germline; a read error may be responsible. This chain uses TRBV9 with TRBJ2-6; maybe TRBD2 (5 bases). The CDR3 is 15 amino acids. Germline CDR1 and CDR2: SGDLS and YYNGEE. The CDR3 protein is CASSVKDSGANVLTF. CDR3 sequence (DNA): TGTGCCAGTAGCGTGAAAGACTCTGGGGCCAACGTCCTGACTTTC.

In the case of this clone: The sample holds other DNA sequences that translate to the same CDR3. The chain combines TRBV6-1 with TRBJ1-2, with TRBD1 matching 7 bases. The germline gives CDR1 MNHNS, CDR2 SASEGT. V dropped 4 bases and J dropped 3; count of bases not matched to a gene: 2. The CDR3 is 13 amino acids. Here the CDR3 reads CASSAGQHYGYTF. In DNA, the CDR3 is TGTGCCAGCAGTGCGGGACAGCACTATGGCTACACCTTC.

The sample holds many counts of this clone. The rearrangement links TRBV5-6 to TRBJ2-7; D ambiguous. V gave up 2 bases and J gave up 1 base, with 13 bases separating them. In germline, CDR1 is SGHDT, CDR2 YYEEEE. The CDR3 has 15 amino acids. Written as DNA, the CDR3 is TGTGCCAGCAGCTTTCGAAAAGGGCTGTCCTACGAGCAGTACTTC. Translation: CASSFRKGLSYEQYF.

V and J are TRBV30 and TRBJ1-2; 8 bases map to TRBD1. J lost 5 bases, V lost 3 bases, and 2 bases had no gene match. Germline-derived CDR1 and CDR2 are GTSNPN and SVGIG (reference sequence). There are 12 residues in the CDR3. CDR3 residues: CAWSRGLYGYTF. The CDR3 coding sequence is TGTGCCTGGAGCAGGGGGCTGTATGGCTACACCTTC. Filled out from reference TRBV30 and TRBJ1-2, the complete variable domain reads SQTIHQWPATLVQPVGSPLSLECTVEGTSNPNLYWYRQAAGRGLQLLFYSVGIGQISSEVPQNLSASRPQDRQFILSSKKLLLSDSGFYLCAWSRGLYGYTFGSGTRLTVV.

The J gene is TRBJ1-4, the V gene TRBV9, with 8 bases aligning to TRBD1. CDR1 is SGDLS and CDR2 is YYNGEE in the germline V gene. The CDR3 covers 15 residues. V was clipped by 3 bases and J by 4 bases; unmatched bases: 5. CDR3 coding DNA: TGTGCCAGCAGCGCCAGGGGGCGCGGTAATGAAAAACTGTTTTTT. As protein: CASSARGRGNEKLFF.

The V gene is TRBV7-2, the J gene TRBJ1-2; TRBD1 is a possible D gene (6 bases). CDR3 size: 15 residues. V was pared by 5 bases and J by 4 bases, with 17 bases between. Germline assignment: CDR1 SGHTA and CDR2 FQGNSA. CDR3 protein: CASSQPPGQIYGYTF. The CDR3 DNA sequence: TGTGCCAGCAGCCAACCCCCCGGACAGATCTATGGCTACACCTTC.

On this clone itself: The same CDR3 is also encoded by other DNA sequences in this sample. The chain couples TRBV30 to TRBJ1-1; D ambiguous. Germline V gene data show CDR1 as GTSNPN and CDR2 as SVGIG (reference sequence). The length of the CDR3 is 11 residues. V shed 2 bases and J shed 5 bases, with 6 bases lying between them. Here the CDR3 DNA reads TGTGCCTGGAGTCCGGCTACTGAAGCTTTCTTT. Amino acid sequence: CAWSPATEAFF.

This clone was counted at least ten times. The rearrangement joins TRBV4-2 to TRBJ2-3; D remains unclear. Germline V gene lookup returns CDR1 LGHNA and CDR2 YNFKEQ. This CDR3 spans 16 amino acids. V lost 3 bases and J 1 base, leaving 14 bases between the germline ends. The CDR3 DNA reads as TGTGCCAGCAGCCAGCCCGCTGTTTGGTGCACAGATACGCAGTATTTT. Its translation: CASSQPAVWCTDTQYF.

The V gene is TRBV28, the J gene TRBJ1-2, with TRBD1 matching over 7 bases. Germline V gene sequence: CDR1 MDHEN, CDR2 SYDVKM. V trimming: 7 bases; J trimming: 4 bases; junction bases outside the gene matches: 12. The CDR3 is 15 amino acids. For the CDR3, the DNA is TGTGCCAGCAAGGGGGCAGGGGAGGATCTCTATGGCTACACCTTC. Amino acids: CASKGAGEDLYGYTF.

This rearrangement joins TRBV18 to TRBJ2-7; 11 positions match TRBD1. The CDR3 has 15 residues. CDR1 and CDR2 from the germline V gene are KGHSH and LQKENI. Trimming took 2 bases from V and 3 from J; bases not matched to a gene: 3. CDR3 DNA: TGTGCCAGCTCACCAAGGACAGGGGGCTTCTACGAGCAGTACTTC. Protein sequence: CASSPRTGGFYEQYF.

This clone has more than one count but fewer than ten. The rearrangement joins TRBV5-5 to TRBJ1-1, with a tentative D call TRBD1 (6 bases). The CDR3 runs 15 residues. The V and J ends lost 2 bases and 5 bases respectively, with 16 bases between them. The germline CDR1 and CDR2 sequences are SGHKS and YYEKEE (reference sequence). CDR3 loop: CASSLRGRGLTEAFF. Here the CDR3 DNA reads TGTGCCAGCAGCTTACGAGGCAGGGGACTGACTGAAGCTTTCTTT. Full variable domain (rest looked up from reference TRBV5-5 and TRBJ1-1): DAGVTQSPTHLIKTRGQQVTLRCSPISGHKSVSWYQQVLGQGPQFIFQYYEKEERGRGNFPDRFSARQFPNYSSELNVNALLLGDSALYLCASSLRGRGLTEAFFGQGTRLTVV.

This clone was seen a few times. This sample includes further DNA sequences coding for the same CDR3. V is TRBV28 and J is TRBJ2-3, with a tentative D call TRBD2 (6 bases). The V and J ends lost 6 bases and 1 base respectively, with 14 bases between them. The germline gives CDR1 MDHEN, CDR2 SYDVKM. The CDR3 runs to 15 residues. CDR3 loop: CASRIGGPGTDTQYF. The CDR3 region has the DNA TGTGCCAGCAGAATTGGAGGGCCCGGCACAGATACGCAGTATTTT.

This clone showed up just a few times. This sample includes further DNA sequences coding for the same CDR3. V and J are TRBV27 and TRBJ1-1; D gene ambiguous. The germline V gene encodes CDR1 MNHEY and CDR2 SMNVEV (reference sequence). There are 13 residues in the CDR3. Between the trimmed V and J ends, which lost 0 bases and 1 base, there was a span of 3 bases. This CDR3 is CASSLSRNTEAFF. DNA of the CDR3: TGTGCCAGCAGTTTATCAAGGAACACTGAAGCTTTCTTT.

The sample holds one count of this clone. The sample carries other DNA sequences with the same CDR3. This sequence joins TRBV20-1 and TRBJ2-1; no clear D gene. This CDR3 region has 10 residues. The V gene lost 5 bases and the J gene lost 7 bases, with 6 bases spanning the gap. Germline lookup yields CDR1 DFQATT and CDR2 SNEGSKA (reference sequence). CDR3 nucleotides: TGCAGTGCTCTGAGAAATGAGCAGTTCTTC. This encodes CSALRNEQFF.

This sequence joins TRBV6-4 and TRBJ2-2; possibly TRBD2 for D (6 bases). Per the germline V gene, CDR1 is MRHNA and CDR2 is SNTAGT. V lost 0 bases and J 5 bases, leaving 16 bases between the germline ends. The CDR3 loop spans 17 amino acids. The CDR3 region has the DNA TGTGCCAGCAGTGACTCTAGGGCTAGCGAGAGTACCGGGGAGCTGTTTTTT. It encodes CASSDSRASESTGELFF.